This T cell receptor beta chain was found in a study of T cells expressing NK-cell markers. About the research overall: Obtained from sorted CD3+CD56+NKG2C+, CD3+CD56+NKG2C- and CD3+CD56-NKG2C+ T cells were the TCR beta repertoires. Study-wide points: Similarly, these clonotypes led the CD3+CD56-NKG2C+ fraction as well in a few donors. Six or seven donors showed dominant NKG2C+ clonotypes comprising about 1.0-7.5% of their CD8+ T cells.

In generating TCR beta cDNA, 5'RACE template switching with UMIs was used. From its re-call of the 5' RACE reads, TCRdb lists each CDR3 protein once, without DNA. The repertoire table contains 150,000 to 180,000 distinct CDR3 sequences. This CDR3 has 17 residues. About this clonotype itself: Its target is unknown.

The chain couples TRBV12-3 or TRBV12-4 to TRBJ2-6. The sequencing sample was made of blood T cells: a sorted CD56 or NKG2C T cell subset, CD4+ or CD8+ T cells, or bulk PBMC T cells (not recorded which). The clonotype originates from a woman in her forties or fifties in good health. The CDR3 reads CAIRRPPHRSGANVLTF.